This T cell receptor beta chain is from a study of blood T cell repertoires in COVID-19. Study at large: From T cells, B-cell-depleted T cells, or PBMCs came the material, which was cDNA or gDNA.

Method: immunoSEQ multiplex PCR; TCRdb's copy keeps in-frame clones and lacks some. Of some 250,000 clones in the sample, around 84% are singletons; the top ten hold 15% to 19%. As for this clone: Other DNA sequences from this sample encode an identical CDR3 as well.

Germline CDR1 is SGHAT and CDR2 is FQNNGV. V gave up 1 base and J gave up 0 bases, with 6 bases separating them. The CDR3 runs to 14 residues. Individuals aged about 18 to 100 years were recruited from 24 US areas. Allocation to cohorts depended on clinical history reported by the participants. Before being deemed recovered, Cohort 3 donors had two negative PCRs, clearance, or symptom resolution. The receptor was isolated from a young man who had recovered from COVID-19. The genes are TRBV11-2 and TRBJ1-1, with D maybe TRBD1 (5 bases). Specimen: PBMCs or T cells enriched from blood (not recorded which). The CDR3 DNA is TGTGCCAGCAGCTTAGGACAGATGAACACTGAAGCTTTCTTT. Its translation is CASSLGQMNTEAFF.